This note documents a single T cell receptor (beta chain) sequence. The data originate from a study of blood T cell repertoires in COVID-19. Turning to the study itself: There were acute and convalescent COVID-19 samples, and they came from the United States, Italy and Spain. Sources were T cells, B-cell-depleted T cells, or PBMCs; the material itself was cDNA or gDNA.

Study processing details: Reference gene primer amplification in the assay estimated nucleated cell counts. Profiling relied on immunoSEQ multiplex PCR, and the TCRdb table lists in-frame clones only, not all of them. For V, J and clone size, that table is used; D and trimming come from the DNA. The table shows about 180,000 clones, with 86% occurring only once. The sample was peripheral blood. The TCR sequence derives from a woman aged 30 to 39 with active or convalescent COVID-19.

This CDR3 is CASSLETYEQYF. The CDR3 coding sequence is TGCGCCAGCAGTCTAGAGACTTACGAGCAGTACTTC. The gene calls are TRBV23-1 and TRBJ2-7; D gene ambiguous. TRBV23-1 belongs to the ORF category, with a function that is uncertain. V was cut by 4 bases and J by 4 bases, with 8 bases left in between. The CDR3 spans 12 residues.